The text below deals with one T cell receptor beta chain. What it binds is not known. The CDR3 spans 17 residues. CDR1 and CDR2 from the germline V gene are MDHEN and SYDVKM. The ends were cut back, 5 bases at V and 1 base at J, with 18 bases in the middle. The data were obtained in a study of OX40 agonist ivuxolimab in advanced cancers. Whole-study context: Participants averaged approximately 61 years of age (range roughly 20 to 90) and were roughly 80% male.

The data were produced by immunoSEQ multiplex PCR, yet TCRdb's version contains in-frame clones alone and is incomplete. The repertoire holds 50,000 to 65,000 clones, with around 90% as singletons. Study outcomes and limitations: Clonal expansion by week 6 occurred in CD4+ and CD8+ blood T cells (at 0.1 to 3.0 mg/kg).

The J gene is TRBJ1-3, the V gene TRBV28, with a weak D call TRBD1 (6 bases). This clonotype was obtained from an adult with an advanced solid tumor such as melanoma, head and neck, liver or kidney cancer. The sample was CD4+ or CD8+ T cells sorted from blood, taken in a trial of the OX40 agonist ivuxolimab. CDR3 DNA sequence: TGTGCCAGCAGTCCCTGGGTCGGGGGGCTTTCTGGAAACACCATATATTTT. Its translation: CASSPWVGGLSGNTIYF.